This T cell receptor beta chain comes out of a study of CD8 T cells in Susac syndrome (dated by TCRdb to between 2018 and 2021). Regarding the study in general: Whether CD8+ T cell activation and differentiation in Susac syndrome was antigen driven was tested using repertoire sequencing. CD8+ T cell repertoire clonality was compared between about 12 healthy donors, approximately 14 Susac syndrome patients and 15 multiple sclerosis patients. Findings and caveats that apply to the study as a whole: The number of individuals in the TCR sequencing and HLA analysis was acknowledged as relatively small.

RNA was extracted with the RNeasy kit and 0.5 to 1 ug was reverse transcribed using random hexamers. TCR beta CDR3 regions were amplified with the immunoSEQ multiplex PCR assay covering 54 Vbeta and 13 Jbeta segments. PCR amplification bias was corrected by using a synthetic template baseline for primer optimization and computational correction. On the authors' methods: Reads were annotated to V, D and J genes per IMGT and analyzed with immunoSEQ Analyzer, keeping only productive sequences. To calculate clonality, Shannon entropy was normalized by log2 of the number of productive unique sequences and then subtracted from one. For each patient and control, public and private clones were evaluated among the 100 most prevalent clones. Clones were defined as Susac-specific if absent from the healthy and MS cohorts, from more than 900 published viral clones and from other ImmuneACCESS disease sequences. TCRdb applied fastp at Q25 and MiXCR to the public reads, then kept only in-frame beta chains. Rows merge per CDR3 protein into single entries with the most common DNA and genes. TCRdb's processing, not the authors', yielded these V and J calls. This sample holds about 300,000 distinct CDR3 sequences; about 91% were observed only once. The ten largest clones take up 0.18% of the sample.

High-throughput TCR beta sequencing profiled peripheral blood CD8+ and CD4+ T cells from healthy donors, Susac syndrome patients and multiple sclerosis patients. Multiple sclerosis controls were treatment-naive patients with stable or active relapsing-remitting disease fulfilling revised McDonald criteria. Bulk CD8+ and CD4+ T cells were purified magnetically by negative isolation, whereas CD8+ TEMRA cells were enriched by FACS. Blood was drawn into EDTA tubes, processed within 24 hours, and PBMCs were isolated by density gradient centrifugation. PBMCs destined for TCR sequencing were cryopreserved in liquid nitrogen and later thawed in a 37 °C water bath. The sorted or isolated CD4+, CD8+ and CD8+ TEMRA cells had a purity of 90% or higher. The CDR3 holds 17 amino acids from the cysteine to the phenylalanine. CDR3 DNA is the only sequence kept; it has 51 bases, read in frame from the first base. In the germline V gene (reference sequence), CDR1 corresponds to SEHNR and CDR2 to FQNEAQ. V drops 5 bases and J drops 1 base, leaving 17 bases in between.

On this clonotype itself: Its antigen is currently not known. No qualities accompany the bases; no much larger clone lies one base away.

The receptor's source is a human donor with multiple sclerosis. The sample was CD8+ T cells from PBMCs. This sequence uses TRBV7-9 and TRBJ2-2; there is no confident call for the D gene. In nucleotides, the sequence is TGTGCCAGCAGCGCACCAATGGCGGAGCTGAACACCGGGGAGCTGTTTTTT. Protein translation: CASSAPMAELNTGELFF.